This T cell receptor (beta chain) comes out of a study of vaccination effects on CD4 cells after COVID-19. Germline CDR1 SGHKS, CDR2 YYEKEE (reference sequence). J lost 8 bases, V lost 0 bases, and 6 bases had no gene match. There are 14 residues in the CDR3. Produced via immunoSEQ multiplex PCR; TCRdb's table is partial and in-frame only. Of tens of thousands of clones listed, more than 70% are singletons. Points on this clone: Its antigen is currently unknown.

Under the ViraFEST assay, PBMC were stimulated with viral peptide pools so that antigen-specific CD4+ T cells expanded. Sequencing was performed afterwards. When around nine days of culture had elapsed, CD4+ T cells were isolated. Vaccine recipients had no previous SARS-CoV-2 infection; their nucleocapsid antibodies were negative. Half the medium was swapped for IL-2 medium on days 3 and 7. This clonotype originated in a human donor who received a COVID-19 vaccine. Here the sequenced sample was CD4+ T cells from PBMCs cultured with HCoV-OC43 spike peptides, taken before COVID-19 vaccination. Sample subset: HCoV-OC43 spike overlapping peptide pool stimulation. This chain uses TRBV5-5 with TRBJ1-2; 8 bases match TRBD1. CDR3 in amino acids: CASSLVQGEGGYTF. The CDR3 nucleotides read TGTGCCAGCAGCTTGGTACAGGGGGAAGGCGGCTACACCTTC.